This T cell receptor beta chain was captured by sequencing in a study of OX40 agonist ivuxolimab in advanced cancers. In germline, CDR1 is SGHTA, CDR2 FQGNSA. Trimming cost V 2 bases and J 10 bases, with 17 bases left between them. This CDR3 has 14 amino acids. The method was immunoSEQ multiplex PCR; TCRdb's version includes in-frame clones alone and lacks a portion of them. Among 100,000 to 120,000 clones, more than 70% were seen once, and the ten largest hold about 0.25%. Regarding the study as a whole: Among some nonresponders, normalized T-cell clonal expansion was also low.

Concerning this clone itself: No antigen is known for it.

The chain uses TRBV7-2 and TRBJ1-1; a weak D match, TRBD1 (5 bases). The sequenced sample was CD4+ or CD8+ T cells sorted from blood, obtained in a trial of the OX40 agonist ivuxolimab. The clonotype originates from an adult with an advanced solid tumor such as melanoma, head and neck, liver or kidney cancer. The CDR3 region has the DNA TGTGCCAGCAGCTTATCCGGGGCCTCTCCCTCAGCTTTCTTT. As protein: CASSLSGASPSAFF.